The source of this T cell receptor beta chain is a study of human T cells and chemical hapten exposure. Study-wide background: Among samples, TCR yields varied mainly because of small differences in pooled library volume.

Described time point: pre-sensitization, week 0. Treatment: therapeutic diphenylcyclopropenone sensitization with weekly scalp DPC. The CDR3 has 12 amino acids. The V end was cut by 10 bases, the J end by 5 bases, with 15 bases between. CDR1 and CDR2 (germline): MNHEY, SMNVEV (reference sequence). Each cDNA molecule in the library carried unique molecular identifiers. TCRdb re-called the RACE reads with MiXCR, one entry per CDR3 protein. The sample has roughly 380,000 distinct CDR3 sequences, roughly 5.3% seen once; the top ten hold roughly 2.6%. There are a few counts of this clonotype. The sample here was whole blood, taken in connection with sensitization to the hapten diphenylcyclopropenone (DPC). This chain connects TRBV27 to TRBJ2-7; D not resolved. This sequence originates from a woman between 45 and 65 years old with alopecia areata. Some clones in this sample may be carry-over from other donors' samples. The CDR3 region has the DNA TGTGCCACCGGACGGGTCCGGAACGAGCAGTACTTC. It encodes CATGRVRNEQYF.